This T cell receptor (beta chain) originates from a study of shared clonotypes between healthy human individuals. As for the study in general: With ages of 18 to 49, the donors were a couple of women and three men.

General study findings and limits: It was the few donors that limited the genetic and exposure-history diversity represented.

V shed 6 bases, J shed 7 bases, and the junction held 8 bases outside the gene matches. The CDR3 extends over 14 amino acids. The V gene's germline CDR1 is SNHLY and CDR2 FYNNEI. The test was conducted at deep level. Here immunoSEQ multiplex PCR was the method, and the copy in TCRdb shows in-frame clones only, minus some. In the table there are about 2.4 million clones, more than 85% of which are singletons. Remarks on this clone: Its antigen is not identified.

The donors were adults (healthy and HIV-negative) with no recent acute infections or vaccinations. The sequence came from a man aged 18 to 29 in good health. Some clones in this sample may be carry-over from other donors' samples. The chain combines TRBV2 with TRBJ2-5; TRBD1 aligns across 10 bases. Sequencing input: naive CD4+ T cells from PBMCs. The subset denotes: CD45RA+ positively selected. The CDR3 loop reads CASRGTGEMGTQYF. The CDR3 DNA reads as TGTGCCAGCAGGGGGACAGGGGAGATGGGGACCCAGTACTTC.